This T cell receptor beta chain comes out of a study of blood T cell repertoires in COVID-19. The repertoire was sequenced with immunoSEQ multiplex PCR; TCRdb's copy has only in-frame clones and lacks some. This sample has about 280,000 clones, with around 90% found just once. Individuals aged about 18 to 89 years were recruited from 20 to 25 US areas. This CDR3 region has 14 residues. Trimming removed 2 bases from V and 1 base from J, with 5 bases in between. Germline-derived CDR1 and CDR2 are LNHDA and SQIVND (reference sequence). This chain connects TRBV19 to TRBJ2-2; D unclear. The sequenced sample was PBMCs or T cells enriched from blood (not recorded which). The sequence was obtained from a woman in her 30s who had recovered from COVID-19. The CDR3: CASSIKQNTGELFF. In nucleotides, the CDR3 is TGTGCCAGTAGTATAAAGCAGAACACCGGGGAGCTGTTTTTT.